What follows are 9 T cell receptor beta chains derived from one specimen sequenced in a study of human T cells and chemical hapten exposure. The sample's time point: patch test 1, 2 weeks after DPC sensitization. Treatment in this sample: therapeutic diphenylcyclopropenone sensitization with weekly scalp DPC. TCRdb re-called the RACE reads with MiXCR, one entry per CDR3 protein. The sample includes 340,000 or so distinct CDR3 sequences, under 8% seen only once; the top ten take about 8%. This specimen consisted of whole blood, obtained in connection with sensitization to the hapten diphenylcyclopropenone (DPC). The receptor source for this set is a woman between 18 and 29 years old with alopecia areata. Some clones in this sample may be carry-over from other donors' samples.

This sequence joins TRBV5-1 and TRBJ2-5; 10 positions agree with TRBD1. In germline, CDR1 is SGHRS, CDR2 YFSETQ. Losses at the gene ends were 4 bases for V and 3 bases for J; bases not matched to a gene: 9. The CDR3 runs to 16 residues. CDR3 nucleotide sequence: TGCGCCAGCAGCGTGACAGGGGGCGCGGGAAAAGAGACCCAGTACTTC. Its translation: CASSVTGGAGKETQYF.

This clonotype was recorded many times. CDR3 amino acids: CASSPNPGQGGETQYF. As DNA, the CDR3 is TGCGCCAGCAGCCCCAATCCGGGACAGGGGGGAGAGACCCAGTACTTC. The rearrangement uses TRBV5-1 and TRBJ2-5, with 11 bases lining up with TRBD1. CDR1 and CDR2 from the germline V gene are SGHRS and YFSETQ. The CDR3 is made up of 16 amino acids. The V segment lost 4 bases and the J segment 4 bases; nucleotides outside the gene matches: 9.

At least ten counts were recorded for this clonotype. The CDR3 is CASSAGDRSYEQYF. In DNA form, the CDR3 reads TGTGCCAGCAGTGCCGGGGATAGGTCCTACGAGCAGTACTTC. V usage is TRBV27 and J usage is TRBJ2-7; TRBD2 is a possible D gene (5 bases). The V end was cut by 5 bases, the J end by 1 base, with 12 bases between. The CDR3 totals 14 residues. Germline loops: CDR1 MNHEY, CDR2 SMNVEV (reference sequence).

This clonotype was seen ten or more times. The chain employs TRBV6-1 and TRBJ2-2; D ambiguous. This CDR3 comprises 12 residues. Germline V lookup: CDR1 MNHNS, CDR2 SASEGT. The ends were cut back, 8 bases at V and 1 base at J, with 5 bases in the middle. CDR3 protein: CASRLNTGELFF. The DNA for the CDR3 is TGTGCCAGCCGTTTGAACACCGGGGAGCTGTTTTTT.

The chain links TRBV6-5 to TRBJ1-2, with 10 positions matching TRBD1. The V segment lost 0 bases and the J segment 5 bases; nucleotides outside the gene matches: 3. In germline, CDR1 is MNHEY, CDR2 SVGAGI. The CDR3 sequence is 15 residues long. The CDR3 DNA sequence: TGTGCCAGCAGTTACTCTGGGACAGGGGATTATGGCTACACCTTC. Translated: CASSYSGTGDYGYTF.

The V call is TRBV13, the J call TRBJ2-3, with a tentative D call TRBD2 (5 bases). The V and J ends lost 4 bases and 7 bases respectively, with 9 bases between them. This CDR3 is 12 amino acids long. The V gene's germline CDR1 is PRHDT and CDR2 FYEKMQ (reference sequence). CDR3 DNA sequence: TGTGCCAGCAGCTCCCCGGGGTATACGCAGTATTTT. Amino acids: CASSSPGYTQYF.

This clonotype was detected many times. The gene calls are TRBV5-6 and TRBJ1-1; D is ambiguous. Germline CDR1 is SGHDT and CDR2 is YYEEEE. The CDR3 contains 14 residues. Trimming cost V 1 base and J 5 bases, with 12 bases left between them. CDR3 loop: CASSLSEGRTEAFF. The DNA for the CDR3 is TGTGCCAGCAGCTTGTCTGAGGGTAGGACTGAAGCTTTCTTT. The entire variable domain, with the rest obtained from reference TRBV5-6 and TRBJ1-1, is as follows: DAGVTQSPTHLIKTRGQQVTLRCSPKSGHDTVSWYQQALGQGPQFIFQYYEEEERQRGNFPDRFSGHQFPNYSSELNVNALLLGDSALYLCASSLSEGRTEAFFGQGTRLTVV.

This clonotype was counted many times. At one of its ends the junction is not consistent with the germline gene, which may arise from a read error. The V gene is TRBV5-1, the J gene TRBJ1-5; D gene ambiguous. The CDR3 is 12 amino acids. Germline CDR1 and CDR2: SGHRS and YFSETQ. CDR3 amino acids: CASSLTGQPQHF. The CDR3 DNA reads as TGTGCCAGCAGCTTAACCGGACAGCCCCAGCATTTT.

The chain has TRBV7-8 and TRBJ1-6; D is undetermined. V was clipped by 8 bases and J by 7 bases, with 12 bases between them. The CDR3 loop spans 13 amino acids. Germline V CDR1 and CDR2: SGHVS, FQNEAQ. The CDR3 DNA is TGTGCCAGCCGGACGGGATTGAATTCACCCCTCCACTTT. Residues: CASRTGLNSPLHF.